This T cell receptor (beta chain) is drawn from a study of T-cell reconstitution after alpha-beta-depleted transplantation in children. Molecular barcoding with unique molecular identifiers was used for the TCRbeta library. TCRdb re-called the PCR reads with MiXCR, one entry per CDR3 protein. The sample holds under 350,000 distinct CDR3 sequences; nearly 10% are singletons and the top ten take around 9.1%. Germline V gives CDR1 SGDLS, CDR2 YYNGEE. This CDR3 spans 15 amino acids. The V and J ends lost 3 bases and 0 bases respectively, with 12 bases between them. The input for sequencing was PBMCs from the stem cell graft donor, taken from the stem cell graft. The TCR sequence derives from a human donor who donated a stem cell graft to a child with SCID. The V and J genes are TRBV9 and TRBJ2-5; D unclear. The CDR3 DNA follows: TGTGCCAGCAGCGCCCATTCACAGCACCAAGAGACCCAGTACTTC. Translation: CASSAHSQHQETQYF.